The clone carrying this TCR beta chain was detected a few times. The CDR3 covers 15 residues. V dropped 7 bases and J dropped 2 bases, with 17 bases sitting between them. Germline V gives CDR1 SQVTM, CDR2 ANQGSEA. The data were obtained in a study of T cells in Graves' hyperthyroidism and ophthalmopathy. The investigators amplified TCR beta CDR3 regions from RNA transcripts. First-round RT-PCR targeting the TCR CDR3 was performed with the HTBI primer set. TCRdb analysed the multiplex PCR reads with MiXCR anew, one entry per CDR3 protein. The sample shows 350,000 to 450,000 distinct CDR3 sequences, about 15% of them seen only once.

Material: blood. This clonotype was sampled from a woman in her sixties with Graves' hyperthyroidism. The gene calls are TRBV29-1 and TRBJ2-2; D uncertain. CDR3 sequence (DNA): TGCAGCGCCACGGACGGGCACCCAAACACCGGGGAGCTGTTTTTT. Amino acid sequence: CSATDGHPNTGELFF.